This T cell receptor (beta chain) derives from a study of T cells after yellow fever vaccination. Study at large: The SMART-Seq v4 Ultra Low Input method served to prepare the low-cell-number fractions.

The CDR3 totals 14 residues. Germline V lookup: CDR1 DFQATT, CDR2 SNEGSKA (reference sequence). The J segment lost 5 bases and the V segment lost 4 bases, leaving 7 bases of the junction unmatched. It was through 5'RACE template switching that TCR cDNA was made, with a universal primer site and UMIs added. TCRdb fed the 5' RACE reads into MiXCR, producing one record per CDR3 protein. The table shows about 69,000 distinct CDR3 sequences, with about 6% occurring only once. Overall study results and limits: Relatively few clonotypes were ones that appeared in both CD4 and CD8 compartments. After the booster, about 95% of CD4 and 88% of CD8 primary-response clones were re-detected.

Concerning this clonotype itself: Its antigen is unidentified. One base away lies a much larger clone, so this may be a sequencing read error.

This sample comprised CD4+ T cells sorted from PBMCs, obtained about 2 weeks after the first yellow fever vaccination. The gene calls are TRBV20-1 and TRBJ2-4; 8 nucleotides align to TRBD1. This sequence was found in a man between 18 and 35 years old who received the YFV17D yellow fever vaccine. The CDR3 bases are TGCAGTGCTATTGCGCAGACAGGGGAAAACATTCAGTACTTC. Translating gives CSAIAQTGENIQYF.